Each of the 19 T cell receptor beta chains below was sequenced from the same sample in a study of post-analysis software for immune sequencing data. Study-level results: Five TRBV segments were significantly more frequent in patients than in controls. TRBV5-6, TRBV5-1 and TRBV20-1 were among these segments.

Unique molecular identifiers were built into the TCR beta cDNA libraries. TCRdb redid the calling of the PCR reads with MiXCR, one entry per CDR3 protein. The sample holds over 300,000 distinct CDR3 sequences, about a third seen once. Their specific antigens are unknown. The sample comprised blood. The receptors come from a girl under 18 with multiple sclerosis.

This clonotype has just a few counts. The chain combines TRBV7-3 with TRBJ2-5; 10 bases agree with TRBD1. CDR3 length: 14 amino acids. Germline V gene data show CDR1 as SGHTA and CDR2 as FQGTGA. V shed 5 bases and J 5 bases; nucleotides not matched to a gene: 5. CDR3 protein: CASSPTGGVETQYF. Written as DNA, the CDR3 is TGTGCCAGCAGCCCGACAGGGGGCGTGGAGACCCAGTACTTC.

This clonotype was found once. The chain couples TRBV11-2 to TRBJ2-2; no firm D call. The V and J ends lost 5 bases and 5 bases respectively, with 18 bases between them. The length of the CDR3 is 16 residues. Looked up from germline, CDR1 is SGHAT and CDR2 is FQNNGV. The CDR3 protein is CASSVPGFLGTGELFF. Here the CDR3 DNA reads TGTGCCAGCAGCGTACCGGGCTTCCTCGGAACCGGGGAGCTGTTTTTT.

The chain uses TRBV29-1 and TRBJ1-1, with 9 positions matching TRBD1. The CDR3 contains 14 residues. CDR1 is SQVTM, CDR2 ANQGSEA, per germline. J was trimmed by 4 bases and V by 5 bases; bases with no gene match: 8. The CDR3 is CSVSQGALGTEAFF. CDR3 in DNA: TGCAGCGTTTCACAGGGGGCGCTGGGCACTGAAGCTTTCTTT. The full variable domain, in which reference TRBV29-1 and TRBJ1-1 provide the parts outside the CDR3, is SAVISQKPSRDICQRGTSLTIQCQVDSQVTMMFWYRQQPGQSLTLIATANQGSEATYESGFVIDKFPISRPNLTFSTLTVSNMSPEDSSIYLCSVSQGALGTEAFFGQGTRLTVV.

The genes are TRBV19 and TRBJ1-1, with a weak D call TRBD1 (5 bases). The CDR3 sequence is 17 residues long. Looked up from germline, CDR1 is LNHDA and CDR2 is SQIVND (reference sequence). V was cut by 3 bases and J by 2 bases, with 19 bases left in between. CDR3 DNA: TGTGCCAGTAGTATCGGGGCGGAGGCCAGGGTTAACACTGAAGCTTTCTTT. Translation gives CASSIGAEARVNTEAFF.

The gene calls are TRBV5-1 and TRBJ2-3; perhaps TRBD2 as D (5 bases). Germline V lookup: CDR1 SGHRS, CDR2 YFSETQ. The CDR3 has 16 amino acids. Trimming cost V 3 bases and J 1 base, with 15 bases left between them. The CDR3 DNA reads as TGCGCCAGCAGCTCGATTGATCCTAGCCGCACAGATACGCAGTATTTT. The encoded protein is CASSSIDPSRTDTQYF.

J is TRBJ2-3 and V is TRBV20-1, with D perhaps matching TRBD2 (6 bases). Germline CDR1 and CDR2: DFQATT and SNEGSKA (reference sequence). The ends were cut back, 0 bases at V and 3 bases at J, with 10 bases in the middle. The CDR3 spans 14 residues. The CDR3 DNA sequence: TGCAGTGCTAGAGATCGACGGGAGACAGATACGCAGTATTTT. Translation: CSARDRRETDTQYF.

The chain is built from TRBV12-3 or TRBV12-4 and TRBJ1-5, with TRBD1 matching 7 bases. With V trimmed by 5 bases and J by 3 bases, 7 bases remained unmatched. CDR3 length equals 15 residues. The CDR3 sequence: CASSAKQGNNQPQHF. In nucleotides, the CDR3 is TGTGCCAGCAGTGCTAAACAGGGGAACAATCAGCCCCAGCATTTT.

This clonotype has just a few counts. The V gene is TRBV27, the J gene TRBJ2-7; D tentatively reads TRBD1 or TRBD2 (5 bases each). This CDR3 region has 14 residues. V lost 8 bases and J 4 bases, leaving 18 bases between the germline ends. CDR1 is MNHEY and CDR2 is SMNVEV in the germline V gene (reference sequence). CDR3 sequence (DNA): TGTGCCAGCGGTTCATCGGGGCTACTTTACGAGCAGTACTTC. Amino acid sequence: CASGSSGLLYEQYF.

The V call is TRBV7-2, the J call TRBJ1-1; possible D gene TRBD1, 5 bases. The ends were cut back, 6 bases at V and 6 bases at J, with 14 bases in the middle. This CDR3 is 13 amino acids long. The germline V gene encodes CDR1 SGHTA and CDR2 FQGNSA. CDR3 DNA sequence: TGTGCCAGCAGTTTTGGGGGGATCGCTGAAGCTTTCTTT. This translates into CASSFGGIAEAFF.

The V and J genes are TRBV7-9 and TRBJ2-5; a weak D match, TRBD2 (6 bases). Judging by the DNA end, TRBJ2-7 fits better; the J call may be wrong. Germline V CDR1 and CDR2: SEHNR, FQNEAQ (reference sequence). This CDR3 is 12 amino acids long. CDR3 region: CASSLDYYEQYF. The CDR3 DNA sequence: TGTGCCAGCAGCTTGGACTACTACGAGCAGTACTTC.

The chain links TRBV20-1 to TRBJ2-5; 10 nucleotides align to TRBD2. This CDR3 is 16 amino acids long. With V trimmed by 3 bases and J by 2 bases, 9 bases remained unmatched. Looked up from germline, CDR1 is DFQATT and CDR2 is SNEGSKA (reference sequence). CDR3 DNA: TGCAGTGCTAGGAACCCGGCTAGCGGGGGACAAGAGACCCAGTACTTC. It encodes CSARNPASGGQETQYF.

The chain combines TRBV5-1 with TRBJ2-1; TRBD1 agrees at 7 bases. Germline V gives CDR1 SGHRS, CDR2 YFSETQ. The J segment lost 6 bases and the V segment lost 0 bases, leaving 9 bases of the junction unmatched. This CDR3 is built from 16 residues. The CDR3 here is CASSLAVAGGINEQFF. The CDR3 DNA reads TGCGCCAGCAGCTTGGCGGTTGCAGGGGGAATCAATGAGCAGTTCTTC. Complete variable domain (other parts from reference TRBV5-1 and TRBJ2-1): KAGVTQTPRYLIKTRGQQVTLSCSPISGHRSVSWYQQTPGQGLQFLFEYFSETQRNKGNFPGRFSGRQFSNSRSEMNVSTLELGDSALYLCASSLAVAGGINEQFFGPGTRLTVL.

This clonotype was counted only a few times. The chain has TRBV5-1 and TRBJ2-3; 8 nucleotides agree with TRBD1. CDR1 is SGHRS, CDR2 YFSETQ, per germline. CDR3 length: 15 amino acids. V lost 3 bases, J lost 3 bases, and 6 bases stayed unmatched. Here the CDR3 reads CASSSRTGLTDTQYF. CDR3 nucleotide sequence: TGCGCCAGCAGCTCGAGGACAGGGCTGACAGATACGCAGTATTTT.

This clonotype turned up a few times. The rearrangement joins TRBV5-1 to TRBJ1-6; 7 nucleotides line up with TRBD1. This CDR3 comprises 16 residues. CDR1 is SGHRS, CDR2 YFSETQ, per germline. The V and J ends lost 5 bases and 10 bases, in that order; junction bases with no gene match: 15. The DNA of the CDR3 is TGCGCCAGCAGTCGGGACAGCGGCCGCTTAAAATCACCCCTCCACTTT. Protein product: CASSRDSGRLKSPLHF.

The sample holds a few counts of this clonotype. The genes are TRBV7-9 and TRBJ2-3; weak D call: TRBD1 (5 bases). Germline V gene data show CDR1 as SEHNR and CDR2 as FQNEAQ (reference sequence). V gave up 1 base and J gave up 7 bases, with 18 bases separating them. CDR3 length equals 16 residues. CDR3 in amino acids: CASSLVYSTVKNTQYF. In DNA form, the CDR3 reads TGTGCCAGCAGCTTAGTATACTCGACAGTTAAGAATACGCAGTATTTT.

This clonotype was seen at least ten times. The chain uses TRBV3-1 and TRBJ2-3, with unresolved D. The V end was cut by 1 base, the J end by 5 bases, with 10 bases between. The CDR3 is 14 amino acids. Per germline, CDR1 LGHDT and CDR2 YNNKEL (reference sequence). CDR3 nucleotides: TGTGCCAGCAGCCAAGGGATCGGACGAGATACGCAGTATTTT. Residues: CASSQGIGRDTQYF.

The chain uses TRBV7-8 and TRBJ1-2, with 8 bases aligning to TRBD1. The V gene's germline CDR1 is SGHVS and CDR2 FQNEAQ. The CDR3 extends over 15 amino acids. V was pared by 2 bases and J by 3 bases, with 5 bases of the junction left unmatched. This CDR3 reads CASSLRTGWDYGYTF. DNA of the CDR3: TGTGCCAGCAGCTTAAGGACAGGGTGGGACTATGGCTACACCTTC.

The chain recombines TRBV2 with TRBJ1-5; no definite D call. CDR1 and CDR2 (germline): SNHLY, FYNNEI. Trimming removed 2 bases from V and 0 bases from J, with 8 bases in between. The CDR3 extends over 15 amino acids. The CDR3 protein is CASSERAVSNQPQHF. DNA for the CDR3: TGTGCCAGCAGTGAAAGGGCAGTTAGCAATCAGCCCCAGCATTTT.

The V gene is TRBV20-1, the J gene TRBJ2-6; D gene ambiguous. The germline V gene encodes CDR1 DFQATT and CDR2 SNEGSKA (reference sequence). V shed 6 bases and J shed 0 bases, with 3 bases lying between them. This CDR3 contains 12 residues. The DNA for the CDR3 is TGCAGTGCCCACTCTGGGGCCAACGTCCTGACTTTC. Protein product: CSAHSGANVLTF.